This record looks at one T cell receptor beta chain sequence and its context. Its matching antigen is unknown. This sample was included in a study of shared clonotypes between healthy human individuals. For the study at large: Per-donor plates numbered three CD4 naive, three CD4 memory, two CD8 naive and one CD8 memory. Points from the study as a whole: Researchers found naive subsets generally carried larger estimated richness than memory subsets. Only a few donors were included, so the genetic and exposure-history diversity represented was limited.

Sorted subsets were amplified in replicate PCRs using 200 to 250 ng DNA, approximately 30,000 T cell genomes. This table comes from immunoSEQ multiplex PCR, and its TCRdb copy is limited to in-frame clones, with some not included. The sample lists about 2.1 million clones, about 93% occurring once. The CDR3 has 12 amino acids. V was shortened by 3 bases and J by 8 bases, with 9 bases between the two germline ends. The naive CD8 fraction comprised CD45RO-negative cells positively selected for CCR7 and excluded terminally differentiated effector memory CD45RA+ cells. Specimen: naive CD8+ T cells from PBMCs. This chain uses TRBV5-3 with TRBJ1-5, with D possibly matching TRBD1 (5 bases). TRBV5-3 is noted as an ORF with a role that remains uncertain. This receptor was obtained from a man aged 18-30 years in good health. Some clones in this sample may be carry-over from other donors' samples. CDR3 nucleotide sequence: TGTGCCAGAAGCTGGGGCCACGAGCCCCAGCATTTT. It encodes CARSWGHEPQHF.